This entry describes one T cell receptor (beta chain). The clone's antigen remains unknown. No much larger clonotype is one base removed from it; base qualities were not supplied. Trimming takes 5 bases off V and 0 bases off J; junction bases not matched to a gene: 7. In the germline V gene, CDR1 corresponds to SGHTA and CDR2 to FQGNSA. Its CDR3 holds 17 amino acids, cysteine through phenylalanine. The kept DNA is CDR3 alone, 51 bases in frame from the first base. TCRdb records Illumina HiSeq 1500 as the sequencer. TCRdb applied fastp at Q25 and MiXCR to the public reads, then kept only in-frame beta chains. For every CDR3 protein sequence, its rows merge into one entry that carries the most common genes and DNA. The sample has roughly 300,000 distinct CDR3 sequences on record, over 7.5% of them singletons. The ten largest clonotypes hold about 4.5% of the sample. This sample is drawn from a study of T cell repertoires in cytomegalovirus infection (dated by TCRdb to between 2018 and 2021). Regarding the research as a whole: Donor HLA type was relevant to the analysis, as public TCR beta signatures indicated carriage of CMV infection together with the matching HLA type.

General conclusions and limits of the study: In the ex vivo response, HLA-C-restricted CMV-specific TCR beta clonotypes were dominant, and in two of eight donors the single most frequent clonotype came from this HLA-C-restricted group. In both this cohort and an independent roughly 360-donor cohort, the cumulative frequency of public TCR beta family members distinguished carriers of CMV infection plus the relevant HLA type.

The sequence joins TRBV7-2 to TRBJ1-4, and 9 bases in between align with TRBD1. The sequence came from a human donor in good health (CMV status not recorded). Some clones in this sample may be carry-over from other donors' samples. The sequenced sample consisted of PBMCs. The sequenced DNA: TGTGCCAGCAGCACAACAGGGGGCCTTTCAACTAATGAAAAACTGTTTTTT. It is translated as CASSTTGGLSTNEKLFF.